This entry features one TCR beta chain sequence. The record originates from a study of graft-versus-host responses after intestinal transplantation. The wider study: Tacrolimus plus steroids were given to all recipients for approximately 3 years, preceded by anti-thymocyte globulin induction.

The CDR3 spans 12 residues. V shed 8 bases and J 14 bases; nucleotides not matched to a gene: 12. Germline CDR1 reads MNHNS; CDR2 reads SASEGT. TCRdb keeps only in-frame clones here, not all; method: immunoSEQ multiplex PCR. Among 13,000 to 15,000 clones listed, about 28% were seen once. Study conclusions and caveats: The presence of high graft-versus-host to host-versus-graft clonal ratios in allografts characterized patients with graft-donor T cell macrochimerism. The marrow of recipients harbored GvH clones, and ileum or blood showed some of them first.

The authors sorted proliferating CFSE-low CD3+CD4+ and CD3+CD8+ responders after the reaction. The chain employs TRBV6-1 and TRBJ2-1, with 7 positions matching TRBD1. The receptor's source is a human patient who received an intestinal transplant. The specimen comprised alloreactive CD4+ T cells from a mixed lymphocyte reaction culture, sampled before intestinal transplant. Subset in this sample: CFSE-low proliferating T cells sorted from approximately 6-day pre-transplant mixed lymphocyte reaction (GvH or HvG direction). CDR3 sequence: CASRGQTKGEFF. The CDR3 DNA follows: TGTGCCAGCCGGGGACAGACTAAAGGCGAGTTCTTC.